The rows below give T cell receptor beta chains drawn from one sample of a study of cytomegalovirus exposure and HLA in healthy donors. The assay was immunoSEQ multiplex PCR, and TCRdb's table has in-frame clones only and misses some. The sample includes roughly 190,000 clones, approximately 81% of them seen just once. What was sequenced was PBMCs. All receptors come from a man aged 50 to 59 in good health and CMV-seronegative. The CDR3 runs from the conserved cysteine through the conserved F or W. A D gene is named only where the DNA matches it firmly.

J gene,V gene,D gene,CDR3 DNA,CDR3 protein
TRBJ2-7,TRBV5-1,NA,TGCGCCAGCAGCTACGAAGGGGGGCAGTACTTC,CASSYEGGQYF
TRBJ2-2,TRBV6-6,NA,TGTGCCAGCCTGACTCGAGTTGGGGGCCCCGGGGAGCTGTTTTTT,CASLTRVGGPGELFF
TRBJ2-4,TRBV7-2,TRBD2,TGTGCCAGCAGCCCGGGGGGGCTGACTACCCACATTCAGTACTTC,CASSPGGLTTHIQYF
TRBJ1-2,TRBV4-1,NA,TGCGCCAGCAGCCAAGTTGGGGGCCTTAACTATGGCTACACCTTC,CASSQVGGLNYGYTF
TRBJ2-5,TRBV4-1,TRBD1,TGCGCCAGCAGCCAAGGGGGCGGGACAGGGCGGCAAGAGACCCAGTACTTC,CASSQGGGTGRQETQYF
TRBJ2-6,TRBV13,NA,TGTGCCAGCAGCTTAGGACAGGGAGTGTCTGGGGCCAACGTCCTGACTTTC,CASSLGQGVSGANVLTF
TRBJ2-5,TRBV27,NA,TGTGCCAGCAGTTTGTTTTCCCCCGGAGAGACCCAGTACTTC,CASSLFSPGETQYF
TRBJ2-3,TRBV4-3,NA,TGCGCCAGCAGCCGTGACAGTCCCGCAGATACGCAGTATTTT,CASSRDSPADTQYF
TRBJ2-2,TRBV2,TRBD1,TGTGCCAGCAGTGCAGGGGGTGTCTCGTCTCCCGGGGAGCTGTTTTTT,CASSAGGVSSPGELFF
TRBJ2-1,TRBV2,NA,TGTGCCAGCAGCCGCGTTAATGAGCAGTTCTTC,CASSRVNEQFF